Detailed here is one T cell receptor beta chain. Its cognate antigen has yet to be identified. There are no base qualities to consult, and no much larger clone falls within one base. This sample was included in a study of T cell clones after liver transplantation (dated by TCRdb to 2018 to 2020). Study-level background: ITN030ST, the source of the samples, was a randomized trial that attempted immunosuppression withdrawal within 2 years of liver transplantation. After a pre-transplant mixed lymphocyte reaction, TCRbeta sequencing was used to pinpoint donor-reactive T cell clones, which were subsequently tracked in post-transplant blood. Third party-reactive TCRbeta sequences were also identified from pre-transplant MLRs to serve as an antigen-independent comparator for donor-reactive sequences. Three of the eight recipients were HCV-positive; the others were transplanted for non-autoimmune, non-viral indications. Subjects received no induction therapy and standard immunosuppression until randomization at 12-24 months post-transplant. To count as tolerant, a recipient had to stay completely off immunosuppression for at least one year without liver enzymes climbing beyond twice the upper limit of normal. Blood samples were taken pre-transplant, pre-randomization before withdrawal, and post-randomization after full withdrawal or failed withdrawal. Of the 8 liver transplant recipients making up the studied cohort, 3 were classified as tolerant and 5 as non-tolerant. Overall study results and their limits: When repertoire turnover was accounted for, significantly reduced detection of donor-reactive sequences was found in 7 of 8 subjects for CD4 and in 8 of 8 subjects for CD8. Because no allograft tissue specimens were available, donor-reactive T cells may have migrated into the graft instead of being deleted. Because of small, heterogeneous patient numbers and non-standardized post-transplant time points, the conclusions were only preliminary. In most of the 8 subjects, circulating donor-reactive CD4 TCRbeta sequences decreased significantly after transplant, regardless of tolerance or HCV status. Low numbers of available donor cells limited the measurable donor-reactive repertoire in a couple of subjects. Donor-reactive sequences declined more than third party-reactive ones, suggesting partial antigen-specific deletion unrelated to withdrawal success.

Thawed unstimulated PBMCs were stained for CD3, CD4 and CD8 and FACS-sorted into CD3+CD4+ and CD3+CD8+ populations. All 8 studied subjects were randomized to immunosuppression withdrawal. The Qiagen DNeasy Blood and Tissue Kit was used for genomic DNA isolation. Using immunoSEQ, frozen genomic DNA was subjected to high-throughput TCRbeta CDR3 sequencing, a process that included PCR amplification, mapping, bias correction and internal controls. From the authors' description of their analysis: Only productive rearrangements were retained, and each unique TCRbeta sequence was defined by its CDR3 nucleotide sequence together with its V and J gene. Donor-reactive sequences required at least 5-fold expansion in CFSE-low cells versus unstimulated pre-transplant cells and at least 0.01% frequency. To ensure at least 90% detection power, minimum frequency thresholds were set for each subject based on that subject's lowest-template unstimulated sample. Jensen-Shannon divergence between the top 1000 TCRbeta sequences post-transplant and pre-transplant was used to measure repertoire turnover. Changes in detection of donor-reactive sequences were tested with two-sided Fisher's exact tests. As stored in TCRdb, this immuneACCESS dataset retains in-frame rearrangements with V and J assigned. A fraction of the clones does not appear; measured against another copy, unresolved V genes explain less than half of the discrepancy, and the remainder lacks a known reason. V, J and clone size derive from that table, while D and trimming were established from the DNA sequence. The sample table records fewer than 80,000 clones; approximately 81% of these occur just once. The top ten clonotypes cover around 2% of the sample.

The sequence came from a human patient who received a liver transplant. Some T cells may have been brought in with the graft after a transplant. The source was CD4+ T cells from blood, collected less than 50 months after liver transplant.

This receptor carries the CDR3 CASSFPRGGANEKLFF. The base sequence is TGTGCCAGCAGTTTTCCTAGGGGGGGAGCTAATGAAAAACTGTTTTTT. The rearrangement combines TRBV21-1 with TRBJ1-4. TRBV21-1 is a recognized pseudogene. CDR3 length: 16 amino acids, cysteine to phenylalanine. Of all the DNA, just the CDR3 is kept, 48 bases in frame from base 1.